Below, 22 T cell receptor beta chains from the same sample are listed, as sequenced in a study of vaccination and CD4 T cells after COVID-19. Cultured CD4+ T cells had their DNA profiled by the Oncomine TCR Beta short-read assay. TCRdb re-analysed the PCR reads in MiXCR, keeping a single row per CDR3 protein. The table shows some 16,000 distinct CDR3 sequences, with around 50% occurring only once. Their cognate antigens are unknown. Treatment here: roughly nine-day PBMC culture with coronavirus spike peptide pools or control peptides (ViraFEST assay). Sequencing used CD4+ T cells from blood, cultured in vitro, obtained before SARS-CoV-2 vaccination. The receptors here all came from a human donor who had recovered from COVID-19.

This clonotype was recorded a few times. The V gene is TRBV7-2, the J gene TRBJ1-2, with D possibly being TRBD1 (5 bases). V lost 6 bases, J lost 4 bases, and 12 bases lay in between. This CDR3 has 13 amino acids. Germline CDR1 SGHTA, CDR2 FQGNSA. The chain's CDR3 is CASRLNGAYGYTF. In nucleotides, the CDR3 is TGTGCCAGCAGACTGAACGGGGCCTATGGCTACACCTTC.

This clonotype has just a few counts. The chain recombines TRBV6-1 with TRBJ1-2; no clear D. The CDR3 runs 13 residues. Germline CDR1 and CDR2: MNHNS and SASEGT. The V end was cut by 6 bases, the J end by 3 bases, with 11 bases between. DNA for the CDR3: TGTGCCAGCAGATTAAGGTCGGACTATGGCTACACCTTC. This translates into CASRLRSDYGYTF.

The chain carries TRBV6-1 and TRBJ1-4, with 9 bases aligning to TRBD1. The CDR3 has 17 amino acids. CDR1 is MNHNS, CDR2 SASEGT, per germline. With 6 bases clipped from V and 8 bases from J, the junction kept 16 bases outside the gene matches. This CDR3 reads CASSYTKIRQGGEKLFF. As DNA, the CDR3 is TGTGCCAGCAGCTATACCAAGATAAGACAGGGGGGGGAAAAACTGTTTTTT.

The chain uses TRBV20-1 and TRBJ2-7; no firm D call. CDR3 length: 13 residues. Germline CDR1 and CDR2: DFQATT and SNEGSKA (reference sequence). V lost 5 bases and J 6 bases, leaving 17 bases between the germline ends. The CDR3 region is CSARSLTRREQYF. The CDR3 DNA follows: TGCAGTGCTCGAAGCCTTACACGGCGCGAGCAGTACTTC.

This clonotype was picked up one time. CDR3 region: CASRRDSEQFF. CDR3 nucleotide sequence: TGTGCCAGCAGGAGGGACTCCGAGCAGTTCTTC. This chain joins TRBV2 and TRBJ2-1, with D possibly TRBD2 on 6 matching bases. Germline V lookup: CDR1 SNHLY, CDR2 FYNNEI. V was shortened by 6 bases and J by 10 bases, with 10 bases between the two germline ends. There are 11 residues in the CDR3.

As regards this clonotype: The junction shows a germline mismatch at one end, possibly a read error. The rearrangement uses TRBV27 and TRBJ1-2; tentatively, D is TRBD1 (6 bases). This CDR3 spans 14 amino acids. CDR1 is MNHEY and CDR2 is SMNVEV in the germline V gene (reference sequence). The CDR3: CASSPNRVGGGFTF. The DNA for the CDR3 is TGTGCCAGCAGCCCTAACAGGGTCGGCGGAGGCTTCACCTTC.

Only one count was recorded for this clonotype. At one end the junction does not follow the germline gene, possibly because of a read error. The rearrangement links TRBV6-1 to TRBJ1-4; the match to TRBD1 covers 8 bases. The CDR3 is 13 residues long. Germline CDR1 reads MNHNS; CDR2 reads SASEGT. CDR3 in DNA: TGCGCCGGGGGAGACAGGGGTAATGAAAAACTGTTTTTT. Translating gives CAGGDRGNEKLFF.

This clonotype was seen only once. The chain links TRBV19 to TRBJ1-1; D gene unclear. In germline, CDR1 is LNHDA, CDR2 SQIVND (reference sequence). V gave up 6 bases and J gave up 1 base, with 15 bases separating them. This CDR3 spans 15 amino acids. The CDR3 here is CASRGPSGENTEAFF. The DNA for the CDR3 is TGTGCCAGTAGGGGTCCCAGCGGGGAGAACACTGAAGCTTTCTTT.

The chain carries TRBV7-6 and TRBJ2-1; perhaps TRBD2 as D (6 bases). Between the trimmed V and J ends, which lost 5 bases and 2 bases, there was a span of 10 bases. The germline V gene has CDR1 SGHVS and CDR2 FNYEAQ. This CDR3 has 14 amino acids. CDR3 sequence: CASSTSGPYNEQFF. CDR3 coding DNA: TGTGCCAGCAGCACCAGCGGGCCCTACAATGAGCAGTTCTTC.

The CDR3 sequence is CSAAGAGHTNSPLHF. CDR3 nucleotides: TGCAGTGCCGCGGGGGCAGGGCATACGAATTCACCCCTCCACTTT. The chain links TRBV20-1 to TRBJ1-6, with D perhaps TRBD1 (6 bases). Deletions cut 6 bases from V and 7 bases from J, with 19 bases between. Per germline, CDR1 DFQATT and CDR2 SNEGSKA (reference sequence). The CDR3 spans 15 residues.

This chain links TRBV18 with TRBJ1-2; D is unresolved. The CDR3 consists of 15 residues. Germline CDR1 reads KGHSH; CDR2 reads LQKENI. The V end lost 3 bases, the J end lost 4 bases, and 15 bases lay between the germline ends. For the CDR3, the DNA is TGTGCCAGCTCACCTTCAATCGGCACCCTCTATGGCTACACCTTC. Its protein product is CASSPSIGTLYGYTF. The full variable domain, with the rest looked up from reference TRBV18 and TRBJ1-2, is NAGVMQNPRHLVRRRGQEARLRCSPMKGHSHVYWYRQLPEEGLKFMVYLQKENIIDESGMPKERFSAEFPKEGPSILRIQQVVRGDSAAYFCASSPSIGTLYGYTFGSGTRLTVV.

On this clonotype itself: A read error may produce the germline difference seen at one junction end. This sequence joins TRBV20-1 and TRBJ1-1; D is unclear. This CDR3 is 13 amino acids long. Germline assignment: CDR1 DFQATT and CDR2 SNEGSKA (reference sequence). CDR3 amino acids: CSASRDRVTGAFF. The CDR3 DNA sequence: TGCAGTGCTAGTAGGGATAGGGTAACTGGAGCTTTCTTT.

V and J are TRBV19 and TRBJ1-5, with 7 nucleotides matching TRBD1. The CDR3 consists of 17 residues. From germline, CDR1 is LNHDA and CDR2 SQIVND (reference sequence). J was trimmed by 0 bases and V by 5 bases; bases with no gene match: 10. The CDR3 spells CASSPPGDRYSNQPQHF. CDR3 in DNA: TGTGCCAGTAGTCCCCCGGGGGACAGATATAGCAATCAGCCCCAGCATTTT.

CDR3 residues: CASSLRGAGAYTF. For the CDR3, the DNA is TGTGCCAGTAGTCTCAGAGGGGCAGGGGCCTACACCTTC. V gene TRBV19 combines with J gene TRBJ1-2, with a weak D call TRBD1 (6 bases). The V end was cut by 5 bases, the J end by 10 bases, with 17 bases between. The V gene's germline CDR1 is LNHDA and CDR2 SQIVND (reference sequence). The CDR3 sequence is 13 residues long.

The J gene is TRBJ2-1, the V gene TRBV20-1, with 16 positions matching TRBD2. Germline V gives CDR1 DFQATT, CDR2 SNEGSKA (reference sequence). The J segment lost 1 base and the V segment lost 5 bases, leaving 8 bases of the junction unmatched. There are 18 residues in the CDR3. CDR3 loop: CSAVPGLAGGRSYNEQFF. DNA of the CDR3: TGCAGTGCTGTTCCGGGACTAGCGGGGGGGCGGTCCTACAATGAGCAGTTCTTC.

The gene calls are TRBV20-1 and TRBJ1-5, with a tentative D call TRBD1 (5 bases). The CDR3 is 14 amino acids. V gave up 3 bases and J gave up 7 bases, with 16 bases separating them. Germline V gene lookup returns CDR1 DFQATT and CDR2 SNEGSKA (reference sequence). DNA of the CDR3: TGCAGTGCTAGCACGGGACCCCCCGAACAGCCCCAGCATTTT. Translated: CSASTGPPEQPQHF.

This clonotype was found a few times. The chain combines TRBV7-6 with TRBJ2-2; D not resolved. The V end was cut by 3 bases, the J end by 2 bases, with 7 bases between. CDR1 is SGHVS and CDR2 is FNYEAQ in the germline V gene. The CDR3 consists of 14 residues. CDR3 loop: CASSFPPNTGELFF. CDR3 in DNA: TGTGCCAGCAGCTTCCCCCCCAACACCGGGGAGCTGTTTTTT.

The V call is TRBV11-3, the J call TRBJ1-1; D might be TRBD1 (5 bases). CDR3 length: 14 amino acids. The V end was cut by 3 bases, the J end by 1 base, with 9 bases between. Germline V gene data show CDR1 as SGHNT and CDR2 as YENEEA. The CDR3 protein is CASSLGGANTEAFF. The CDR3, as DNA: TGTGCCAGCAGCTTGGGTGGGGCGAACACTGAAGCTTTCTTT.

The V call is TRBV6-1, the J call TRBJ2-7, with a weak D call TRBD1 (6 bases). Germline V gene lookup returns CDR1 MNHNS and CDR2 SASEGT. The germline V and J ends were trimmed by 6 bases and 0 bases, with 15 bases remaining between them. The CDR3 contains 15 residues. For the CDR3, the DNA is TGTGCCAGCAGCTCAGACAGGAGGAGCTCCTACGAGCAGTACTTC. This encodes CASSSDRRSSYEQYF.

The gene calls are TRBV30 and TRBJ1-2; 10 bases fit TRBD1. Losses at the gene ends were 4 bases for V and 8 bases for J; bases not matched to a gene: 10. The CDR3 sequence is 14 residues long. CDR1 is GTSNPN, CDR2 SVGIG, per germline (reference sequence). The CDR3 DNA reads TGTGCCTGGAACACGGGGGGACAGGGGACGGGCTACACCTTC. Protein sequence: CAWNTGGQGTGYTF.

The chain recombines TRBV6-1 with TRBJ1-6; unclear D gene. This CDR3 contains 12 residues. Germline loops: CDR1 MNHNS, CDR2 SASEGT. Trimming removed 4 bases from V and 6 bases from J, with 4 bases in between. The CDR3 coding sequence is TGTGCCAGCAGTGGGACTAATTCACCCCTCCACTTT. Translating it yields CASSGTNSPLHF.

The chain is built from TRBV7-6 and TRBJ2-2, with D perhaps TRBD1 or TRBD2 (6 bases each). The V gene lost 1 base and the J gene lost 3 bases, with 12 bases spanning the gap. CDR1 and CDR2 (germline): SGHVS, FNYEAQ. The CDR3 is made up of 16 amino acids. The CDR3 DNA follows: TGTGCCAGCAGCTTAGTCGGGGGCCCCGACACCGGGGAGCTGTTTTTT. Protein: CASSLVGGPDTGELFF.